This T cell receptor (beta chain) was obtained from a study of T-cell reconstitution after alpha-beta-depleted transplantation in children. The authors prepared the TCRbeta library with unique molecular identifiers. TCRdb re-called the PCR reads with MiXCR, one entry per CDR3 protein. The table records hundreds of thousands of distinct CDR3 sequences, roughly 11% of them present only once. This clonotype came up many times. Germline trimming cut 5 bases from V and 2 bases from J; bases unmatched to any gene: 4. The CDR3 is 14 residues long. Germline CDR1 reads SGHTA; CDR2 reads FQGNSA. The clonotype comes from a child in the first two years of life with acute myeloid leukemia, due to receive a stem cell transplant. The chain uses TRBV7-2 and TRBJ2-5; 8 bases agree with TRBD2. This material consisted of PBMCs, taken before TCRalphabeta/CD19-depleted stem cell transplant. The DNA of the CDR3 is TGTGCCAGCAGCCGAGGACTAGCACAAGAGACCCAGTACTTC. It is translated as CASSRGLAQETQYF.